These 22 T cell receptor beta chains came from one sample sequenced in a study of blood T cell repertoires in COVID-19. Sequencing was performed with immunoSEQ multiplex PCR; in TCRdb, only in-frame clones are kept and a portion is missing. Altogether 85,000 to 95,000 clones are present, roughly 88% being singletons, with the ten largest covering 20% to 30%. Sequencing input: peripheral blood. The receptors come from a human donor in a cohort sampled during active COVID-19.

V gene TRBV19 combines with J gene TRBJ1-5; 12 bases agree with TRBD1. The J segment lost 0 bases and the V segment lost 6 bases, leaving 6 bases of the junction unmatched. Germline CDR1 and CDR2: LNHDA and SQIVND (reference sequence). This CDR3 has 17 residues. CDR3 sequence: CASRWGTGGDSNQPQHF. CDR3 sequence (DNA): TGTGCCAGTAGGTGGGGGACAGGGGGCGATAGCAATCAGCCCCAGCATTTT.

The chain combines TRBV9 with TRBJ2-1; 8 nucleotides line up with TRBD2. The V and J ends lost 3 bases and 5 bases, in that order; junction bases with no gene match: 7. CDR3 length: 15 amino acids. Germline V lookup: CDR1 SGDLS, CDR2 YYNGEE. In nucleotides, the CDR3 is TGTGCCAGCAGCGGCCGGGGGGGCAATAACAATGAGCAGTTCTTC. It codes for CASSGRGGNNNEQFF.

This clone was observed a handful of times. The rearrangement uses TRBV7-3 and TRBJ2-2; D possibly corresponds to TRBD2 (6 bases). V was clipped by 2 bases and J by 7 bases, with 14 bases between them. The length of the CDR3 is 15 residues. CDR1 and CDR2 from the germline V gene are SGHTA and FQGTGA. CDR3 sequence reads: CASSLGGNVGGELFF. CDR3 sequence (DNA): TGTGCCAGCAGCTTAGGCGGGAACGTGGGCGGGGAGCTGTTTTTT.

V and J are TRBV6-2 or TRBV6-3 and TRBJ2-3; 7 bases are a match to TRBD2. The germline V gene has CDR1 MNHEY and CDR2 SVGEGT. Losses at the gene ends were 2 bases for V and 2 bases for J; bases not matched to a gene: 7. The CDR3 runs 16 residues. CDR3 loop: CASSYPSSGDTDTQYF. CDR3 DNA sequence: TGTGCCAGCAGTTACCCGTCTAGCGGAGACACAGATACGCAGTATTTT.

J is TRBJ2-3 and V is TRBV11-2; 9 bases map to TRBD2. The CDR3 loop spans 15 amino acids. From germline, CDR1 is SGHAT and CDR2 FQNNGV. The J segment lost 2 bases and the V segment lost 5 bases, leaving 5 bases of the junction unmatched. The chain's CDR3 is CASSRAGGITDTQYF. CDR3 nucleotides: TGTGCCAGCAGCCGAGCGGGGGGCATCACAGATACGCAGTATTTT.

CDR3: CASSLTGVNTGELFF. CDR3 nucleotides: TGTGCCAGCTCGCTGACAGGGGTGAACACCGGGGAGCTGTTTTTT. The rearrangement joins TRBV5-6 to TRBJ2-2, with TRBD1 matching over 8 bases. Germline V gene sequence: CDR1 SGHDT, CDR2 YYEEEE. The CDR3 spans 15 residues. The trim removed 7 bases at V and 1 base at J, leaving 6 bases unmatched. Full variable domain (rest looked up from reference TRBV5-6 and TRBJ2-2): DAGVTQSPTHLIKTRGQQVTLRCSPKSGHDTVSWYQQALGQGPQFIFQYYEEEERQRGNFPDRFSGHQFPNYSSELNVNALLLGDSALYLCASSLTGVNTGELFFGEGSRLTVL.

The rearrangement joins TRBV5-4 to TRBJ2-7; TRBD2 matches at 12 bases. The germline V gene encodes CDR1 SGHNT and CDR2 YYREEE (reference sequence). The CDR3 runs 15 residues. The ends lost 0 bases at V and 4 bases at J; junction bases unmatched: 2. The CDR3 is CASSLGGLAGYEQYF. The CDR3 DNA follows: TGTGCCAGCAGCTTGGGGGGACTAGCGGGTTACGAGCAGTACTTC.

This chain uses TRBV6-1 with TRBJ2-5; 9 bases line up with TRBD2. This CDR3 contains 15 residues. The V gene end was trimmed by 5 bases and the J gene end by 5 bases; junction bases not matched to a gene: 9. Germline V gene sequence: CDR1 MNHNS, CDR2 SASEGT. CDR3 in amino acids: CASSKYGGGAETQYF. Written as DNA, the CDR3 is TGTGCCAGCAGTAAATACGGCGGGGGGGCCGAGACCCAGTACTTC.

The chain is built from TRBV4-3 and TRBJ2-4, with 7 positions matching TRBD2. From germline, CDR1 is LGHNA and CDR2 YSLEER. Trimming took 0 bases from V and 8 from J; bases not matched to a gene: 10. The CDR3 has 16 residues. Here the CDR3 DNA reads TGCGCCAGCAGCCAAGATGGCGGGGGAGGCTCGGACATTCAGTACTTC. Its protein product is CASSQDGGGGSDIQYF.

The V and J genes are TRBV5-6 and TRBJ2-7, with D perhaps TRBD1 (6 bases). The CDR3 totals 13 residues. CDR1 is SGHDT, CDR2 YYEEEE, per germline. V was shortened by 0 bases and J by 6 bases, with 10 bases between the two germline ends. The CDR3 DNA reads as TGTGCCAGCAGCTTGGCCACAGGGATCGAGCAGTACTTC. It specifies CASSLATGIEQYF.

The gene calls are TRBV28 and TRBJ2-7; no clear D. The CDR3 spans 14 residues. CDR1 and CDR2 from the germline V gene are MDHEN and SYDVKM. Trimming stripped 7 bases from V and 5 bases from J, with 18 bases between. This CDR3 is CASTRPFNYNEQYF. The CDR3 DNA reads TGTGCCAGCACCAGACCCTTTAACTACAACGAGCAGTACTTC.

The CDR3 bases are TGTGCCAGCAGTACCTCCGGGACAGAGTACTACGAGCAGTACTTC. Protein product: CASSTSGTEYYEQYF. The gene calls are TRBV27 and TRBJ2-7; 7 nucleotides match TRBD1. Germline values: CDR1 MNHEY, CDR2 SMNVEV (reference sequence). The trim removed 5 bases at V and 3 bases at J, leaving 10 bases unmatched. The CDR3 sequence is 15 residues long.

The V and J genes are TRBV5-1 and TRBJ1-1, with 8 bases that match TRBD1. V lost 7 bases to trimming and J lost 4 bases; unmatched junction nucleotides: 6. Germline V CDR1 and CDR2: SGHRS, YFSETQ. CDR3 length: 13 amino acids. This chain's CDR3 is CASSDRASTEAFF. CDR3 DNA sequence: TGCGCCAGCTCGGACAGGGCCAGCACTGAAGCTTTCTTT.

The CDR3 DNA sequence: TGTGCCTGTCGTCTGGACAGGGACTCTGGAAACACCATATATTTT. Its translation: CACRLDRDSGNTIYF. The chain joins TRBV28 to TRBJ1-3, with TRBD1 identical over 8 bases. The V and J ends lost 11 bases and 0 bases, in that order; junction bases with no gene match: 9. CDR1 MDHEN and CDR2 SYDVKM come from the germline V gene. The CDR3 covers 15 residues.

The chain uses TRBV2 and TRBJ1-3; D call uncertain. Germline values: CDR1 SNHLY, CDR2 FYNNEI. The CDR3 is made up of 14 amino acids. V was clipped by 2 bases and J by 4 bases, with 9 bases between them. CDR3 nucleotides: TGTGCCAGCAGTGAAATAACAGTCGGAAACACCATATATTTT. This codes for CASSEITVGNTIYF.

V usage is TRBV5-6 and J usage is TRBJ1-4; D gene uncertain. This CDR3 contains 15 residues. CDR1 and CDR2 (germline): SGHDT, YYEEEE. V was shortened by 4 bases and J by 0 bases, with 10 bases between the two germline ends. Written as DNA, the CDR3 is TGTGCCAGCAGCAAACGGGTTGCAACTAATGAAAAACTGTTTTTT. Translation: CASSKRVATNEKLFF.

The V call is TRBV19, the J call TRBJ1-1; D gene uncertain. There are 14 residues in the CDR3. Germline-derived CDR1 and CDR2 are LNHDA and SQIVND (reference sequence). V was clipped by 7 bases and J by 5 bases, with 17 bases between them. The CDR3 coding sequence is TGTGCCAGTAATACGGCTTCCCACGGGACTGAAGCTTTCTTT. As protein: CASNTASHGTEAFF.

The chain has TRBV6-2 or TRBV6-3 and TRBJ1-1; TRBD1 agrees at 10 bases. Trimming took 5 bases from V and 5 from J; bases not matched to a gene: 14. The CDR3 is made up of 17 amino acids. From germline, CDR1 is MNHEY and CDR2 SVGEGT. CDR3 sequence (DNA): TGTGCCAGCAGTACTTGGGACAGGGGAAGAATAGTAACTGAAGCTTTCTTT. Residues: CASSTWDRGRIVTEAFF.

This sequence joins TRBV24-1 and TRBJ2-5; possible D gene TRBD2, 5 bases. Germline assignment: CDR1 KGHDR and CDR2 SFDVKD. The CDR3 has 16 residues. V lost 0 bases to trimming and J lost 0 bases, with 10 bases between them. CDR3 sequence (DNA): TGTGCCACCAGTGATTTGGGCGGGCCTTACCAAGAGACCCAGTACTTC. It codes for CATSDLGGPYQETQYF.

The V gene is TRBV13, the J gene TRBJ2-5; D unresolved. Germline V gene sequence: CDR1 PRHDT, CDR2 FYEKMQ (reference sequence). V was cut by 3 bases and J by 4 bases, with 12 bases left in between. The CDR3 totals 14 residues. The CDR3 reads CASSFGAVVETQYF. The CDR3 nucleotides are TGTGCCAGCAGCTTTGGAGCAGTGGTAGAGACCCAGTACTTC.

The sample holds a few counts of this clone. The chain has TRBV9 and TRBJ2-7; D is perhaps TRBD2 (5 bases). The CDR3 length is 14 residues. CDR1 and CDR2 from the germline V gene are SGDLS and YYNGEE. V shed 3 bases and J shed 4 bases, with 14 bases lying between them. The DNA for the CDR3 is TGTGCCAGCAGCGCGGGAACCACAGCTTACGAGCAGTACTTC. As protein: CASSAGTTAYEQYF. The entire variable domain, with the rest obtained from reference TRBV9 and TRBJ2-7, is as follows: DSGVTQTPKHLITATGQRVTLRCSPRSGDLSVYWYQQSLDQGLQFLIQYYNGEERAKGNILERFSAQQFPDLHSELNLSSLELGDSALYFCASSAGTTAYEQYFGPGTRLTVT.

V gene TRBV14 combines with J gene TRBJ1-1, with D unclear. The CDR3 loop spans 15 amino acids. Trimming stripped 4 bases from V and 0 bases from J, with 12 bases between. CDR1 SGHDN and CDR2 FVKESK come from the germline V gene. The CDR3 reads CASSPVAGVNTEAFF. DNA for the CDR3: TGTGCCAGCAGCCCCGTGGCAGGTGTGAACACTGAAGCTTTCTTT. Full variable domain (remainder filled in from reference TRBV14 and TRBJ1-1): EAGVTQFPSHSVIEKGQTVTLRCDPISGHDNLYWYRRVMGKEIKFLLHFVKESKQDESGMPNNRFLAERTGGTYSTLKVQPAELEDSGVYFCASSPVAGVNTEAFFGQGTRLTVV.